This T cell receptor beta chain was documented in a study of T cell responses to AZD1222 COVID-19 vaccine (dated by TCRdb to about 2021). Context from the whole study: TCR sequencing was performed for 230 to 250 trial participants, of whom around 200 were given two doses of AZD1222 and approximately 25 were given two doses of MenACWY control vaccine. Enrollment into the trials was organized by age into subgroups of 18-55, 56-69 and 70-plus years, and those subgroups contained roughly 150, 30 and 60 TCR-sequenced participants, respectively. Broader findings and caveats from the paper: The 56-69-year group was small, and its depth increase did not reach significance, likely because of low power. The vaccine-associated CD4 TCRs covered the entire spike protein, and the dominant responses fell in regions 160-218 and 743-854. Participants were mostly white British, with more females than males. The authors suggested clonal diversity may have been underestimated. Because no day 14 peak-response samples were available, repertoires were characterized only after the peak T cell response. A significant rise in spike-specific TCR breadth and depth was observed after two AZD1222 doses relative to day 0 and relative to MenACWY recipients. Nearly half of unique spike-specific TCRs reportedly recognized epitopes outside regions mutated in the B.1.351 and B.1.1.7 variants. Only a handful of AZD1222 recipients were SARS-CoV-2 seropositive at baseline, limiting conclusions about previously exposed vaccinees.

At the junction V is shortened by 3 bases and J by 2 bases; bases outside the gene matches: 0. In the germline V gene (reference sequence), CDR1 corresponds to LNHDA and CDR2 to SQIVND. Spanning cysteine to phenylalanine, the CDR3 consists of 13 amino acids. This entry keeps only the CDR3 DNA: 39 bases, framed from base 1. The CDR3 regions of human TCRbeta chains were analyzed by immunosequencing. The authors processed their data as follows. Repertoire TCRs were checked for matches against a reference library of SARS-CoV-2-specific TCRs that had been generated using the MIRA antigen-specificity platform. Breadth was defined as the fraction of unique TCRs that were SARS-CoV-2-associated. Depth was defined as the fraction of total T cells that were SARS-CoV-2-associated. Using the MIRA data, every spike-specific TCR was mapped to the spike region that the TCR reacted to and assigned to either a CD4 or a CD8 class. Log10-transformed breadth and depth values were compared by one-way ANOVA with Sidak's multiple comparisons tests. Drawn from immuneACCESS, this table holds only the in-frame rearrangements with V and J called that TCRdb kept. Clones are partly lost; checked studies trace under half to an unresolved V gene and leave the rest unexplained. V, J and clone size reflect that table, while D and trimming were determined from the DNA. Within this sample are 150,000 to 200,000 clones, with approximately 89% of them counted one time only. 1% to 1.5% of the sample goes to the ten largest clones.

Comments on this clone: No cognate antigen has been identified for it. The input lacks base qualities; no much larger clone sits a single base away.

The time point tag for this specimen amounts to: about 28 days (+/-7) after the second vaccine dose. AZD1222 recipients given second doses at about 4 weeks or at about 12 weeks were pooled, since spike-specific TCR depth and breadth were not found to differ between the two schedules. Vaccinee samples were obtained from the UK trials COV001 and COV002, which included a single-blind randomized controlled phase 2/3 trial of AZD1222 (ChAdOx1 nCoV-19) in healthy adults. For TCRbeta chain sequencing, PBMC samples from trial participants were taken at day 0 and at day 28 after the second dose. The sample consisted of peripheral blood, taken 28 days after the second AZD1222 dose. This receptor chain uses TRBV19 and TRBJ2-7, and TRBD1 aligns with 8 junction nucleotides. The TCR originated in an adult who received the AZD1222 COVID-19 vaccine. The nucleotide sequence reads TGTGCCAGTAGTATGGGACAGGCCTACGAGCAGTACTTC. This yields the protein CASSMGQAYEQYF.